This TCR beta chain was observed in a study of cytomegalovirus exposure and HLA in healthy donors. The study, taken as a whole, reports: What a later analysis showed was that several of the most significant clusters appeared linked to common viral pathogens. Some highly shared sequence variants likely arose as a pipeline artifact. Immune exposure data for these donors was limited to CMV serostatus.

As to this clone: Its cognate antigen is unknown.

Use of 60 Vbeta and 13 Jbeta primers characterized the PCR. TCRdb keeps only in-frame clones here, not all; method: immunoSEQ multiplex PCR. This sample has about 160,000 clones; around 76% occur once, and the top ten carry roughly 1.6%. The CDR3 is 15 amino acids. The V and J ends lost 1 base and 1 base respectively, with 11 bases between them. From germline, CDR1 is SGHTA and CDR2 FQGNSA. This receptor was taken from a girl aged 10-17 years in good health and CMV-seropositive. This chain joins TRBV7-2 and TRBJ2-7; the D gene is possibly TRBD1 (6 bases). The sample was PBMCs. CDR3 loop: CASSLGPGQSYEQYF. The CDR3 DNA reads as TGTGCCAGCAGCTTAGGGCCAGGACAGTCCTACGAGCAGTACTTC.